The next 2 T cell receptor beta chains were all read from a single sample in a study of TET2 disruption in CD19-targeted CAR T cells. No cognate antigen is known for these TCRs. TCRdb keeps only in-frame clones here, not all; method: immunoSEQ multiplex PCR. The sample table includes 25,000 to 30,000 clones. Specified treatment: autologous CTL019 cells: CD19 CAR with 4-1BB and CD3 zeta domains. Material: CD8- CAR+ T cells sorted from cultured blood T cells, obtained for CD19 CAR T cell therapy. Subset indicated: CD8-negative CAR-positive T cells from the infusion product. These receptors all come from a man aged 65 to 79 with chronic lymphocytic leukemia.

A remark on this clone: The read halts 3 residues ahead of the CDR3 end, with the missing end drawn from the germline J gene. This chain joins TRBV19 and TRBJ1-1; 10 positions match TRBD1. CDR3 length: 16 residues. Germline CDR1 and CDR2: LNHDA and SQIVND (reference sequence). The V gene end was trimmed by 7 bases and the J gene end by 3 bases; junction bases not matched to a gene: 11. The DNA read from the CDR3 is TGTGCCAGTATGCGGACAGGGGGTGTCGTGTACACTGAA. This gives the protein CASMRTGGVVYTE. The full CDR3 protein reads CASMRTGGVVYTEAFF.

Details on this clone: The sequenced fragment ends 3 residues before the CDR3 boundary, so the rest is inferred from the germline J gene. V and J are TRBV6-4 and TRBJ2-1; possibly TRBD2 for D (6 bases). Germline V gene sequence: CDR1 MRHNA, CDR2 SNTAGT. This CDR3 has 13 amino acids. Trimming left V 6 bases short and J 9 bases short, with 15 bases between. The part of the CDR3 DNA that was read is TGTGCCAGCAGCGCGGAAGCGGGTACTGAG. Its translation is CASSAEAGTE. The whole CDR3 protein is CASSAEAGTEQFF.